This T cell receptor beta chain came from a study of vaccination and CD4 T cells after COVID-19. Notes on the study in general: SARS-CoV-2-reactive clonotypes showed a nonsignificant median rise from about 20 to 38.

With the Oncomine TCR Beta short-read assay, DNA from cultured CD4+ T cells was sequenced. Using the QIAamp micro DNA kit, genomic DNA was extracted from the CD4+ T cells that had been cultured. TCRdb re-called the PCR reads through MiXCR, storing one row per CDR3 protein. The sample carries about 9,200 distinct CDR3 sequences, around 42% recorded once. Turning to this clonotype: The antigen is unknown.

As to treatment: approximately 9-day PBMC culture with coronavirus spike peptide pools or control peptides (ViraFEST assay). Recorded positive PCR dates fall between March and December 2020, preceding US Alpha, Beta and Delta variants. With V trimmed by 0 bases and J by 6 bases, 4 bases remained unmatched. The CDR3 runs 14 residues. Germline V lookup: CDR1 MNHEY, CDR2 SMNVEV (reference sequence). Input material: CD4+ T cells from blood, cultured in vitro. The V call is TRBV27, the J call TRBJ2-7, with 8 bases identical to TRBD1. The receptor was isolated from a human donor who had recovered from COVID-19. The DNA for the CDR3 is TGTGCCAGCAGTTTATCGGACAGGGCGGGCGAGCAGTACTTC. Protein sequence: CASSLSDRAGEQYF.